This T cell receptor beta chain was retrieved from a study of cytomegalovirus exposure and HLA in healthy donors. Across the study: Earlier, some 180 million T cells were analyzed, and fewer than 120 million unique TCR beta sequences were found among them. Study-wide results and limits: Specificity for CMV antigens was confirmed in vitro for a few of the CMV-associated chains.

This clone was picked up a small number of times. Its antigen is unknown. It was healthy bone marrow donors who served as donors. Despite likely unrecorded immune exposures, the donors were nominally healthy at the time of sampling. Germline values: CDR1 MNHEY, CDR2 SMNVEV (reference sequence). The ends lost 3 bases at V and 2 bases at J; junction bases unmatched: 8. This CDR3 contains 18 residues. Amplification used 60 Vbeta primers and 13 Jbeta primers. Profiling relied on immunoSEQ multiplex PCR, and the TCRdb table lists in-frame clones only, not all of them. This table holds 180,000 or so clones, 70% to 80% found once.

The sample taken for sequencing was PBMCs. The chain couples TRBV27 to TRBJ1-5; TRBD1 matches 12 bases. The origin of this receptor is a woman in her twenties or thirties in good health and CMV-seropositive. The CDR3 region is CASSLGTGGLVGNQPQHF. Here the CDR3 DNA reads TGTGCCAGCAGTTTGGGGACAGGGGGCCTGGTCGGCAATCAGCCCCAGCATTTT.